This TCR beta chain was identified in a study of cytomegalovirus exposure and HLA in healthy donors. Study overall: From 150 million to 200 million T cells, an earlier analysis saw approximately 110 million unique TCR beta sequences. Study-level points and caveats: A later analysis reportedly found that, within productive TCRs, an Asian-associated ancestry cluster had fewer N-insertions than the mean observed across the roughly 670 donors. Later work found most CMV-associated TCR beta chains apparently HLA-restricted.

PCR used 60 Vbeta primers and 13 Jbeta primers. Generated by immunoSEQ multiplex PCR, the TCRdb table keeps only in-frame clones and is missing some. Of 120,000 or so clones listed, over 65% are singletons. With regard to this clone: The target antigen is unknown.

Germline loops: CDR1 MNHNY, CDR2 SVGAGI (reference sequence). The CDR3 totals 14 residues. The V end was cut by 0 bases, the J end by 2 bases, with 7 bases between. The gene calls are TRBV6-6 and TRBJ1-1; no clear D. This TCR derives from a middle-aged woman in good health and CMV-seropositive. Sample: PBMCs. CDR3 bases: TGTGCCAGCAGTTACTCGCTCAGTAACACTGAAGCTTTCTTT. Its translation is CASSYSLSNTEAFF.